The clone carrying this TCR beta chain was seen many times. Its antigen is not identified. This specimen comes from a study of blood T cells in healthy people across ages. Study-level results: A roughly linear age-dependent decrease characterized TCR beta diversity per million T cells. Both higher diversity and more naive CD4+ cells marked long-lived donors when set against aged donors.

A second PCR of roughly 7 to 11 cycles used a sample-barcoded 5' primer and a J-beta primer mix. Each cDNA was tagged by a template-switch adaptor containing 12 random nucleotides. TCRdb re-called the 5' RACE reads through MiXCR, storing one row per CDR3 protein. The data show hundreds of thousands of distinct CDR3 sequences, less than 40% seen once. Researchers report isolating at least 6.5 million PBMCs per sample. Germline V gene sequence: CDR1 DFQATT, CDR2 SNEGSKA (reference sequence). This CDR3 region has 15 residues. The ends were cut back, 6 bases at V and 6 bases at J, with 23 bases in the middle.

This TCR was sampled from a woman aged 80 or over in good health. The sequenced sample was blood. The chain links TRBV20-1 to TRBJ2-5; either TRBD1 or TRBD2 may fit D (6 bases each). The CDR3 DNA sequence: TGCAGTGCCCCAGCCGTGAGGGGGGCTGGGAAGACCCAGTACTTC. It translates to CSAPAVRGAGKTQYF.